The 17 T cell receptor beta chains reported below all come from one sample, sequenced in a study of response to subunit inactivated influenza vaccine. MiXCR, run by TCRdb on the RT-PCR reads, gives a single entry per CDR3 protein. The table has about 540,000 distinct CDR3 sequences, roughly 23% seen once. This sample was shared with a second study, whose subject was T cells expressing NK-cell markers. That study reports: What made the TCR beta cDNA was 5'RACE template switching with UMIs.

The source material was CD4+ T cells sorted from PBMCs, sampled 11 to 12 days after vaccination. The origin of the receptors is a man over 45 who received an inactivated influenza vaccine.

The chain uses TRBV7-2 and TRBJ2-5; 14 nucleotides align to TRBD2. The CDR3 has 17 amino acids. The V and J ends lost 1 base and 2 bases, in that order; junction bases with no gene match: 3. The germline V gene has CDR1 SGHTA and CDR2 FQGNSA. CDR3 in DNA: TGTGCCAGCAGCTTAGGTGGGACTAGCGGGGGACAAGAGACCCAGTACTTC. Translated: CASSLGGTSGGQETQYF.

This rearrangement joins TRBV7-2 to TRBJ2-7, with 8 bases that match TRBD2. The CDR3 loop spans 12 amino acids. CDR1 and CDR2 from the germline V gene are SGHTA and FQGNSA. Trimming at V came to 5 bases and at J to 9 bases, leaving 6 bases not matched to a gene. CDR3 loop: CASSPGGVLQYF. In nucleotides, the CDR3 is TGTGCCAGCAGCCCGGGGGGGGTCTTGCAGTACTTC.

This clonotype was detected many times. The chain links TRBV20-1 to TRBJ2-7; the D gene is possibly TRBD2 (6 bases). In germline, CDR1 is DFQATT, CDR2 SNEGSKA (reference sequence). The CDR3 loop spans 13 amino acids. V lost 2 bases, J lost 6 bases, and 14 bases lay in between. CDR3 region: CSARRDSPLEQYF. Here the CDR3 DNA reads TGCAGTGCTAGACGGGACTCTCCCCTCGAGCAGTACTTC.

V gene TRBV7-2 combines with J gene TRBJ2-3; possibly TRBD2 for D (6 bases). The CDR3 length is 14 residues. CDR1 and CDR2 (germline): SGHTA, FQGNSA. The V gene lost 4 bases and the J gene lost 5 bases, with 13 bases spanning the gap. CDR3 bases: TGTGCCAGCAGCTACTTAGGGACTGGAGATACGCAGTATTTT. Translating it yields CASSYLGTGDTQYF.

This clonotype was picked up a small number of times. The chain joins TRBV20-1 to TRBJ2-7; D uncertain. The V and J ends lost 6 bases and 1 base respectively, with 19 bases between them. The CDR3 has 15 amino acids. Germline assignment: CDR1 DFQATT and CDR2 SNEGSKA (reference sequence). CDR3 in amino acids: CSASRGPKKSYEQYF. DNA for the CDR3: TGCAGTGCCTCGAGAGGACCGAAAAAATCCTACGAGCAGTACTTC.

This clonotype was counted a few times. The rearrangement links TRBV4-3 to TRBJ1-1; possible D gene TRBD1, 5 bases. With 1 base removed from V and 3 bases from J, the gap between germline ends came to 12 bases. CDR3 size: 15 residues. CDR1 is LGHNA, CDR2 YSLEER, per germline. The CDR3 protein is CASSQVWGEYTEAFF. In nucleotides, the CDR3 is TGCGCCAGCAGCCAAGTTTGGGGCGAGTACACTGAAGCTTTCTTT.

The chain links TRBV20-1 to TRBJ2-1; 10 bases line up with TRBD2. This CDR3 contains 14 residues. V lost 6 bases to trimming and J lost 5 bases; unmatched junction nucleotides: 7. Germline-derived CDR1 and CDR2 are DFQATT and SNEGSKA (reference sequence). CDR3 loop: CSAALAGNNNEQFF. CDR3 in DNA: TGCAGTGCAGCACTAGCGGGAAATAACAATGAGCAGTTCTTC.

The CDR3 DNA sequence: TGCGCCAGCAGCCAAGCCAAGGGGGGGCAAGAGACCCAGTACTTC. Translating it yields CASSQAKGGQETQYF. V gene TRBV4-3 combines with J gene TRBJ2-5; possibly TRBD2 for D (7 bases). V was pared by 1 base and J by 2 bases, with 11 bases between. Germline CDR1 LGHNA, CDR2 YSLEER. The CDR3 sequence is 15 residues long.

This clonotype has more than one count but fewer than ten. J is TRBJ2-3 and V is TRBV29-1; 7 bases fit TRBD1. CDR3 length equals 15 residues. The V segment lost 5 bases and the J segment 0 bases; nucleotides outside the gene matches: 8. Per the germline V gene, CDR1 is SQVTM and CDR2 is ANQGSEA. The CDR3 loop reads CSVSKGASSTDTQYF. CDR3 DNA sequence: TGCAGCGTTTCAAAGGGGGCGAGTAGCACAGATACGCAGTATTTT.

This clonotype was seen only a few times. The V gene is TRBV11-2, the J gene TRBJ2-3; TRBD1 matches at 9 bases. This CDR3 region has 16 residues. CDR1 and CDR2 from the germline V gene are SGHAT and FQNNGV. Trimming at V came to 4 bases and at J to 2 bases, leaving 7 bases not matched to a gene. The CDR3 nucleotides are TGTGCCAGCAGCTCGGGACAGGGTATTATCACAGATACGCAGTATTTT. Translation: CASSSGQGIITDTQYF. Filled out from reference TRBV11-2 and TRBJ2-3, the complete variable domain reads EAGVAQSPRYKIIEKRQSVAFWCNPISGHATLYWYQQILGQGPKLLIQFQNNGVVDDSQLPKDRFSAERLKGVDSTLKIQPAKLEDSAVYLCASSSGQGIITDTQYFGPGTRLTVL.

The chain is built from TRBV4-3 and TRBJ1-1; D perhaps matches TRBD1 (6 bases). Germline V gene lookup returns CDR1 LGHNA and CDR2 YSLEER. The CDR3 has 16 residues. Trimming removed 1 base at V and 10 bases at J, with 22 bases between. In DNA form, the CDR3 reads TGCGCCAGCAGCCAAGCCCGGACGGGAGTAGAGGGGGGAGCTTTCTTT. This translates into CASSQARTGVEGGAFF.

This clonotype was observed a few times. The chain couples TRBV6-2 or TRBV6-3 to TRBJ2-1; D unclear. The CDR3 has 12 amino acids. The V gene's germline CDR1 is MNHEY and CDR2 SVGEGT. V was pared by 6 bases and J by 9 bases, with 12 bases between. CDR3: CASSRLNGEQFF. The DNA for the CDR3 is TGTGCCAGCAGCAGACTTAATGGTGAGCAGTTCTTC.

V and J are TRBV6-5 and TRBJ1-4, with 9 bases aligning to TRBD1. The length of the CDR3 is 15 residues. CDR1 is MNHEY, CDR2 SVGAGI, per germline. Trimming at V came to 0 bases and at J to 6 bases, leaving 2 bases not matched to a gene. The CDR3 sequence: CASSYSGQGDEKLFF. CDR3 nucleotide sequence: TGTGCCAGCAGTTACTCGGGACAGGGAGATGAAAAACTGTTTTTT.

This clonotype turned up a few times. V and J are TRBV20-1 and TRBJ2-2; D possibly corresponds to TRBD2 (5 bases). This CDR3 region has 14 residues. In germline, CDR1 is DFQATT, CDR2 SNEGSKA (reference sequence). Trimming pared 2 bases from V and 1 base from J, leaving 8 bases between. The CDR3 nucleotides are TGCAGTGCTAGAAGTCGGGGGAACACCGGGGAGCTGTTTTTT. This encodes CSARSRGNTGELFF.

This clonotype was counted between two and nine times. This chain joins TRBV28 and TRBJ2-5; the D gene is possibly TRBD2 (6 bases). V gave up 5 bases and J gave up 5 bases, with 18 bases separating them. The CDR3 loop spans 15 amino acids. Germline assignment: CDR1 MDHEN and CDR2 SYDVKM. CDR3 residues: CASSPPLAGTETQYF. In nucleotides, the CDR3 is TGTGCCAGCAGTCCCCCTCTCGCGGGGACGGAGACCCAGTACTTC.

V gene TRBV12-3 or TRBV12-4 combines with J gene TRBJ2-1, with 7 bases lining up with TRBD2. The CDR3 has 15 amino acids. Trimming removed 8 bases from V and 2 bases from J; junction bases left unmatched: 9. The CDR3 spells CASGTTGTTYNEQFF. The CDR3 region has the DNA TGTGCCAGCGGGACGACTGGGACTACCTACAATGAGCAGTTCTTC.

This chain uses TRBV3-1 with TRBJ1-2; D unresolved. Germline-derived CDR1 and CDR2 are LGHDT and YNNKEL (reference sequence). The CDR3 runs to 13 residues. V was trimmed by 3 bases and J by 2 bases, leaving 7 bases between them. The CDR3 here is CASSQDGNYGYTF. The CDR3 DNA sequence: TGTGCCAGCAGCCAGGATGGGAACTATGGCTACACCTTC.